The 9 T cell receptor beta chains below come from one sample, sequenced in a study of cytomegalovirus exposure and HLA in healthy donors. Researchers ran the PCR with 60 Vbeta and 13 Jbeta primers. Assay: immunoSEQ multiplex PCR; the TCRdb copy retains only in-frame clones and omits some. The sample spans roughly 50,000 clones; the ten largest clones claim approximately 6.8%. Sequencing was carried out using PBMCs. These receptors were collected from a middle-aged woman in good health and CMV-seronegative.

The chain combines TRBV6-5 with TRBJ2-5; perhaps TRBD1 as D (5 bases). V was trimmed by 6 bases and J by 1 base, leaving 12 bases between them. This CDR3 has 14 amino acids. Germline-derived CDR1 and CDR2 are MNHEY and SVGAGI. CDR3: CASSLGQSQETQYF. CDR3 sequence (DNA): TGTGCCAGCAGCCTCGGACAAAGCCAAGAGACCCAGTACTTC.

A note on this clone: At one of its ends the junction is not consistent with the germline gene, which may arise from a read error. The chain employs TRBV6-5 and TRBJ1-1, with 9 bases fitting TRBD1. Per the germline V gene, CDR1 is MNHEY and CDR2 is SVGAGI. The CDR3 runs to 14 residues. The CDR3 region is CASSRTGGNTEDFF. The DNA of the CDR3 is TGTGCCAGCAGCCGAACAGGGGGCAACACTGAAGATTTCTTT.

In DNA form, the CDR3 reads TGTGCCAGCAGAACTCTCTCGGACACGCTTGGAGCTTTCTTT. Its translation: CASRTLSDTLGAFF. This sequence joins TRBV6-5 and TRBJ1-1; TRBD1 might be the D (5 bases). Trimming took 6 bases from V and 10 from J, leaving 21 bases between them. From germline, CDR1 is MNHEY and CDR2 SVGAGI. This CDR3 contains 14 residues.

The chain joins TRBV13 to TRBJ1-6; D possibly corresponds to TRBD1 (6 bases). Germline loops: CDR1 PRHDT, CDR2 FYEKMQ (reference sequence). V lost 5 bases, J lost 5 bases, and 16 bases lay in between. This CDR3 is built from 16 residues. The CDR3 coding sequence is TGTGCCAGCAGCCCGAGGGGGGGCGCAGATAATTCACCCCTCCACTTT. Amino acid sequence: CASSPRGGADNSPLHF.

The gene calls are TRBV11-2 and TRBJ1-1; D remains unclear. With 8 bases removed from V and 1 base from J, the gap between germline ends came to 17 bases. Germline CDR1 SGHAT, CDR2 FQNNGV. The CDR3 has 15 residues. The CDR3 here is CASSLEWSGNTEAFF. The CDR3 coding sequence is TGTGCCAGCTCCCTAGAGTGGTCCGGGAACACTGAAGCTTTCTTT.

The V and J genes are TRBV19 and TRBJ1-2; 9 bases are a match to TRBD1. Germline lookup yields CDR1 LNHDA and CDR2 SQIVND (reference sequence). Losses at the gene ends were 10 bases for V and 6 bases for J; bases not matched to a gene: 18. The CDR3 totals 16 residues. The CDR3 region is CATGNNRGQIRDGYTF. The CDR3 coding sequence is TGTGCCACGGGGAATAACAGGGGGCAGATTCGGGATGGCTACACCTTC.

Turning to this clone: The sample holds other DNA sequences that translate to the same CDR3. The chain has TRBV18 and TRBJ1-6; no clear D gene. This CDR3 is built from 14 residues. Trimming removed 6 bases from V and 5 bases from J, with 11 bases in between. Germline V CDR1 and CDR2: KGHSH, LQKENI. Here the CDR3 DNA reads TGTGCCAGCTCCCAGCGTGAAAATAATTCACCCCTCCACTTT. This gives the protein CASSQRENNSPLHF.

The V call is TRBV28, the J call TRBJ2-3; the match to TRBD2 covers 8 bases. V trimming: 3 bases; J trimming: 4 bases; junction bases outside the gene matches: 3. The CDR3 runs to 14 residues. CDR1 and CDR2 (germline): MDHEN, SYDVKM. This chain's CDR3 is CASSFGGGSDTQYF. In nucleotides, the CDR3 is TGTGCCAGCAGTTTCGGGGGGGGTTCAGATACGCAGTATTTT. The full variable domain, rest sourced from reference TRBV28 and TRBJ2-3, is DVKVTQSSRYLVKRTGEKVFLECVQDMDHENMFWYRQDPGLGLRLIYFSYDVKMKEKGDIPEGYSVSREKKERFSLILESASTNQTSMYLCASSFGGGSDTQYFGPGTRLTVL.

CDR3 residues: CASRLRNSPLHF. For the CDR3, the DNA is TGTGCCAGCAGACTCCGGAATTCACCCCTCCACTTT. The genes are TRBV28 and TRBJ1-6; D is ambiguous. Per the germline V gene, CDR1 is MDHEN and CDR2 is SYDVKM. Trimming pared 6 bases from V and 7 bases from J, leaving 7 bases between. This CDR3 is 12 amino acids long. The variable domain in full, completed from reference TRBV28 and TRBJ1-6, reads DVKVTQSSRYLVKRTGEKVFLECVQDMDHENMFWYRQDPGLGLRLIYFSYDVKMKEKGDIPEGYSVSREKKERFSLILESASTNQTSMYLCASRLRNSPLHFGNGTRLTVT.